The 17 T cell receptor beta chains presented below share a single source sample, sequenced in a study of regulatory T cells in long-lasting Graves disease. Combining iRepertoire HTBI primers with Arm-PCR of CDR3 regions, the authors built TCR beta libraries. TCRdb fed the multiplex PCR reads into MiXCR, producing one record per CDR3 protein. This table has around 430,000 distinct CDR3 sequences, about 22% appearing once. This sample's time point: persistent/refractory GD, antithyroid drugs over 5 years with positive TRAb. The TCR library was made from RNA extracted from PBMCs. Here the sequenced sample was peripheral blood mononuclear cells (PBMCs), taken when the disease was refractory, from a patient treated with antithyroid drugs. The source of these receptors is a female donor with Graves disease.

V usage is TRBV6-1 and J usage is TRBJ2-7; 10 bases map to TRBD1. The junction had 15 bases not matched to a gene; V was cut back by 7 bases and J by 3 bases. The germline CDR1 and CDR2 sequences are MNHNS and SASEGT. The CDR3 runs 17 residues. DNA for the CDR3: TGTGCCAGCACCACCCCGGTCCGGACAGGGGGTAGCTACGAGCAGTACTTC. This codes for CASTTPVRTGGSYEQYF.

This clonotype showed up just a few times. The chain links TRBV20-1 to TRBJ2-7; 7 nucleotides agree with TRBD1. Germline V gene lookup returns CDR1 DFQATT and CDR2 SNEGSKA (reference sequence). J lost 4 bases, V lost 4 bases, and 7 bases had no gene match. This CDR3 has 13 amino acids. CDR3 coding DNA: TGCAGTGCTACGACAGGGTTCAGGTACGAGCAGTACTTC. Encoded protein: CSATTGFRYEQYF.

This clonotype was seen only a few times. The chain recombines TRBV20-1 with TRBJ2-7, with 8 bases aligning to TRBD2. The J segment lost 7 bases and the V segment lost 5 bases, leaving 13 bases of the junction unmatched. This CDR3 contains 14 residues. The germline gives CDR1 DFQATT, CDR2 SNEGSKA (reference sequence). The CDR3 sequence is CSAQSTSASGEQYF. CDR3 sequence (DNA): TGCAGTGCTCAGTCGACTAGCGCGAGTGGAGAGCAGTACTTC.

This clonotype was seen ten or more times. The rearrangement uses TRBV2 and TRBJ2-5; no reliable D call. V gave up 8 bases and J gave up 2 bases, with 12 bases separating them. Looked up from germline, CDR1 is SNHLY and CDR2 is FYNNEI. The CDR3 has 13 residues. CDR3 nucleotides: TGTGCCAGCTGTTGGCAACTGCAAGAGACCCAGTACTTC. It specifies CASCWQLQETQYF. Using reference TRBV2 and TRBJ2-5 for the parts outside the CDR3, the full variable domain is EPEVTQTPSHQVTQMGQEVILRCVPISNHLYFYWYRQILGQKVEFLVSFYNNEISEKSEIFDDQFSVERPDGSNFTLKIRSTKLEDSAMYFCASCWQLQETQYFGPGTRLLVL.

The rearrangement uses TRBV20-1 and TRBJ2-5; the match to TRBD2 covers 12 bases. This CDR3 comprises 17 residues. Germline CDR1 DFQATT, CDR2 SNEGSKA (reference sequence). J lost 5 bases, V lost 5 bases, and 15 bases had no gene match. CDR3 loop: CSAGRTSGDLAGETQYF. The CDR3 DNA sequence: TGCAGTGCTGGCAGGACTAGCGGGGACTTAGCTGGTGAGACCCAGTACTTC.

The gene calls are TRBV7-6 and TRBJ2-7; TRBD1 agrees at 7 bases. The CDR3 extends over 15 amino acids. The V gene end was trimmed by 3 bases and the J gene end by 5 bases; junction bases not matched to a gene: 10. CDR1 SGHVS and CDR2 FNYEAQ come from the germline V gene. The CDR3 loop reads CASSFIRDSFHEQYF. The CDR3 nucleotides read TGTGCCAGCAGCTTTATCCGGGACAGTTTTCACGAGCAGTACTTC.

This rearrangement joins TRBV5-6 to TRBJ1-2, with 10 bases that match TRBD1. The V gene end was trimmed by 4 bases and the J gene end by 3 bases; junction bases not matched to a gene: 12. Germline CDR1 reads SGHDT; CDR2 reads YYEEEE. This CDR3 is 17 amino acids long. CDR3: CASSPYPGTGEYYGYTF. The CDR3 bases are TGTGCCAGCAGCCCATACCCCGGGACAGGGGAATACTATGGCTACACCTTC. The full variable domain, its missing parts supplied by reference TRBV5-6 and TRBJ1-2, is DAGVTQSPTHLIKTRGQQVTLRCSPKSGHDTVSWYQQALGQGPQFIFQYYEEEERQRGNFPDRFSGHQFPNYSSELNVNALLLGDSALYLCASSPYPGTGEYYGYTFGSGTRLTVV.

This clonotype came up many times. The V gene is TRBV28, the J gene TRBJ1-4; weak D call: TRBD1 (6 bases). CDR1 and CDR2 (germline): MDHEN, SYDVKM. V was shortened by 4 bases and J by 9 bases, with 21 bases between the two germline ends. The CDR3 is 16 amino acids. CDR3 nucleotide sequence: TGTGCCAGCAGTTATGGGGGGGGGCTGACAATGAAAAAACTGTTTTTT. Translated: CASSYGGGLTMKKLFF.

This clonotype was observed many times. This rearrangement joins TRBV6-2 or TRBV6-3 to TRBJ1-2; D call uncertain. Germline V lookup: CDR1 MNHEY, CDR2 SVGEGT. V was clipped by 8 bases and J by 0 bases, with 19 bases between them. The CDR3 sequence is 16 residues long. DNA of the CDR3: TGTGCCAGCTCGCCCGACCGCTCACCATCTAACTATGGCTACACCTTC. It specifies CASSPDRSPSNYGYTF.

This clonotype was picked up many times. The chain combines TRBV6-1 with TRBJ2-7; 9 bases line up with TRBD1. Germline loops: CDR1 MNHNS, CDR2 SASEGT. The CDR3 consists of 13 residues. V gave up 7 bases and J gave up 2 bases; unmatched junction bases: 3. CDR3 bases: TGTGCCAGCACGGGGGACAGGGCCTACGAGCAGTACTTC. Amino acid sequence: CASTGDRAYEQYF.

This clonotype was seen many times. J is TRBJ2-7 and V is TRBV12-3 or TRBV12-4; D is ambiguous. This CDR3 region has 11 residues. V dropped 3 bases and J dropped 6 bases, with 6 bases sitting between them. The CDR3 region is CASSFLGEQYF. The CDR3 nucleotides read TGTGCCAGCAGTTTCCTGGGCGAGCAGTACTTC.

About this clonotype: A read error is possible here, since a much larger clone lies one base away. V gene TRBV11-1 combines with J gene TRBJ2-4, with a weak D call TRBD2 (6 bases). CDR3 length: 13 residues. Germline V lookup: CDR1 SGHAT, CDR2 FQDESV (reference sequence). V shed 4 bases and J shed 13 bases, with 17 bases lying between them. The CDR3: CASSWDSLRAQYF. The CDR3 DNA follows: TGTGCCAGCAGCTGGGACTCCCTCAGGGCCCAGTACTTC.

About this clonotype: This may come from a read error, since a much larger clone is one base off. V is TRBV15 and J is TRBJ1-4, with D uncertain. Per germline, CDR1 LNHNV and CDR2 YYDKDF (reference sequence). The CDR3 runs 12 residues. The CDR3: CATSSLNEKPFF. Written as DNA, the CDR3 is TGTGCCACCAGCTCATTAAATGAAAAACCGTTTTTT.

J is TRBJ1-4 and V is TRBV4-1; unclear D gene. Germline CDR1 is MGHRA and CDR2 is YSYEKL. Trimming took 5 bases from V and 5 from J, leaving 21 bases between them. The length of the CDR3 is 17 residues. Written as DNA, the CDR3 is TGCGCCAGCAGCTCAATCCAAGGGAAGAAAGACAATGAAAAACTGTTTTTT. Residues: CASSSIQGKKDNEKLFF.

The sample holds a few counts of this clonotype. The CDR3 reads CASSQTRLDNQPQHF. The DNA for the CDR3 is TGCGCCAGCAGCCAGACCAGACTGGACAATCAGCCCCAGCATTTT. The chain carries TRBV4-3 and TRBJ1-5; D is unclear. Looked up from germline, CDR1 is LGHNA and CDR2 is YSLEER. Trimming cost V 3 bases and J 3 bases, with 12 bases left between them. CDR3 length: 15 residues.

The table lists this clonotype with a few counts. This rearrangement joins TRBV19 to TRBJ1-1; TRBD1 agrees at 7 bases. Per the germline V gene, CDR1 is LNHDA and CDR2 is SQIVND (reference sequence). V shed 0 bases, J shed 0 bases, and the junction held 10 bases outside the gene matches. The CDR3 has 18 amino acids. As DNA, the CDR3 is TGTGCCAGTAGTATAGATATTCCGTGGGGACAGCTGAACACTGAAGCTTTCTTT. It yields the protein CASSIDIPWGQLNTEAFF.

The CDR3 is CASSYSSLAKNIQYF. The CDR3 coding sequence is TGTGCCAGCAGTTACTCGAGCCTAGCCAAAAACATTCAGTACTTC. V usage is TRBV6-2 or TRBV6-3 and J usage is TRBJ2-4; D is unresolved. Between the trimmed V and J ends, which lost 0 bases and 0 bases, there was a span of 6 bases. The CDR3 covers 15 residues. Germline-derived CDR1 and CDR2 are MNHEY and SVGEGT.